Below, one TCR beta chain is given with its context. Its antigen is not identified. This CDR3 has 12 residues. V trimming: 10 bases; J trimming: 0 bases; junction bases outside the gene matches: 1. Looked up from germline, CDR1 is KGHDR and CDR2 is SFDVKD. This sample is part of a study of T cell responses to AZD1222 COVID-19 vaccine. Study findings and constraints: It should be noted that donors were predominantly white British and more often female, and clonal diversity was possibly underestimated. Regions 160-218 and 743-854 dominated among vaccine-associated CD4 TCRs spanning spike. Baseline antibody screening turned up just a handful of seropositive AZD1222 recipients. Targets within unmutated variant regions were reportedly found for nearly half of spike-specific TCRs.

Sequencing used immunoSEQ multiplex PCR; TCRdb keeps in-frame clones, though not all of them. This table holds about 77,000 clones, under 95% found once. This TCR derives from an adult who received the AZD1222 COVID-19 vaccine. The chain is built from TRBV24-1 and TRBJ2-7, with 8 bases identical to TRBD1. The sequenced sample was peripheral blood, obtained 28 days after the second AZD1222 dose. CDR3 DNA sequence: TGTGCCACTGGGACAGGCTCCTACGAGCAGTACTTC. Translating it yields CATGTGSYEQYF.